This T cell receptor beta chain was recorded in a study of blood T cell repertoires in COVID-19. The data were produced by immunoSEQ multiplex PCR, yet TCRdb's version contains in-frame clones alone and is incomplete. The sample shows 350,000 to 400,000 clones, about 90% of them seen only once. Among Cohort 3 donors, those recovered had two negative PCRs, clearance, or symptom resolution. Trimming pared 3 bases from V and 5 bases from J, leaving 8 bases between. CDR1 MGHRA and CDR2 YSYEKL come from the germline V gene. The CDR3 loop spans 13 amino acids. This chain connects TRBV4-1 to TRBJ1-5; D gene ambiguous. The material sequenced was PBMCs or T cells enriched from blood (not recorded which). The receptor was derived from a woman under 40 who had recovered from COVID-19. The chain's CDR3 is CASSQAGDQPQHF. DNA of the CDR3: TGCGCCAGCAGCCAGGCGGGAGATCAGCCCCAGCATTTT.